This T cell receptor beta chain was recorded in a study of T cell responses to AZD1222 COVID-19 vaccine (dated by TCRdb to 2020 to 2023). The study in broad terms: A total of more than 230 trial participants underwent TCR sequencing, of whom approximately 210 received two doses of AZD1222 and around 26 received two doses of the MenACWY control vaccine. Enrollment into the trials was organized by age into subgroups of 18-55, 56-69 and 70-plus years, and those subgroups contained 148, 28 and 57 TCR-sequenced participants, respectively.

CDR1 and CDR2 were assigned from the germline V gene as MGHDK and SYGVNS. The CDR3 measures 13 amino acids from cysteine to phenylalanine. The read is trimmed to its CDR3 DNA, 39 bases read in frame from base 1. V ends up 8 bases short and J 9 bases short, with an unmatched junction base count of 9. What the study reported, not specific to this receptor: Participants were mostly white British and included more females than males, and it was suggested by the authors that clonal diversity may have been underestimated. In the small 56-69-year group, the increase in depth fell short of significance, most likely because of low power. No day 14 peak-response samples were available, so repertoires were characterized only after the peak T cell response. Reportedly, close to half of the unique spike-specific TCRs recognized epitopes lying outside the regions that are mutated in the B.1.351 and B.1.1.7 variants. Conclusions about previously exposed vaccinees are limited, since just a handful of AZD1222 recipients were seropositive for SARS-CoV-2 at baseline. The whole spike protein was spanned by vaccine-associated CD4 TCRs, and dominant responses were seen in regions 160-218 and 743-854. Spike-specific TCR breadth and depth rose significantly after two AZD1222 doses compared with day 0 and with MenACWY recipients.

About this clone itself: Its target antigen remains unknown. Per-base quality was not reported, and no clone a single base away is much larger than it.

Sample time point, as interpreted from the label and publication: baseline before first vaccination. This sample's treatment or condition label indicates: meningococcal conjugate vaccine given as trial control. Vaccinee samples were obtained from the UK trials COV001 and COV002, which included a single-blind randomized controlled phase 2/3 trial of AZD1222 (ChAdOx1 nCoV-19) in healthy adults. Trial participant PBMC samples were collected at day 0 and day 28 after the second dose for TCRbeta chain sequencing. The CDR3 regions of human TCRbeta chains were analyzed by immunosequencing. The published analysis was carried out like this. TCRs in the repertoires were matched against a reference library of SARS-CoV-2-specific TCRs that had been generated with the MIRA antigen-specificity platform. Breadth was defined as the fraction of unique TCRs that were SARS-CoV-2-associated, and depth was defined as the fraction of total T cells that were SARS-CoV-2-associated. Using the MIRA data, each spike-specific TCR was assigned both to the spike region to which the TCR was reactive and to a CD4 or CD8 class. Log10-transformed breadth and depth values were compared by one-way ANOVA with Sidak's multiple comparisons tests. TCRdb took this table from immuneACCESS and kept in-frame rearrangements with V and J called. Such tables lack part of the clones; where checked against another copy, unresolved V genes explain under half of the gap, and the rest is unexplained. The D gene and trimming were derived from the DNA, and the V and J assignments and clone size from that table. Within this sample are 200,000 to 250,000 clones, with 90% to 95% of them counted one time only. Clones ranked in the top ten supply over 0.95% of the sample.

This clonotype was obtained from an adult in good health. The receptor chain draws on TRBV25-1 and TRBJ2-7; TRBD2 fits 11 bases in the junction. This sample comprised peripheral blood, obtained on day 0 of MenACWY control vaccination. Here the CDR3 is given as CASALAGGPGQYF. In nucleotides, the sequence is TGTGCCAGCGCTCTAGCGGGGGGTCCCGGGCAGTACTTC.